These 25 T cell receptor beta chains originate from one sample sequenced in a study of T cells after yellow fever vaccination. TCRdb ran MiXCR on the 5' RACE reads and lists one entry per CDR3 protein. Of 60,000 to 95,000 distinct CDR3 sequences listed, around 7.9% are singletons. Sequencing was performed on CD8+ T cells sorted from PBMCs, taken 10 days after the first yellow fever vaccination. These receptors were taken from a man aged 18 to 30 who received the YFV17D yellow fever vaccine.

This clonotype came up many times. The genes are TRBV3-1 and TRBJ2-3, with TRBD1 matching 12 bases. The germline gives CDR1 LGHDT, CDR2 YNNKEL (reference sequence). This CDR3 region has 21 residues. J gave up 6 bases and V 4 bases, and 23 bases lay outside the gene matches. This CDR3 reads CASSPHEDPGQGAWSVDTQYF. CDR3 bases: TGTGCCAGCAGCCCCCATGAAGATCCGGGACAGGGGGCTTGGTCGGTGGATACGCAGTATTTT.

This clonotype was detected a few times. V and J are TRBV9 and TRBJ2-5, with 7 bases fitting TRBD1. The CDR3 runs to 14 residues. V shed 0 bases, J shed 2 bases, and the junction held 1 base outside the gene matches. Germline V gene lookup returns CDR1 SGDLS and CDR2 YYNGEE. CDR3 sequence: CASSVAGQQETQYF. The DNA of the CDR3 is TGTGCCAGCAGCGTAGCGGGACAGCAAGAGACCCAGTACTTC.

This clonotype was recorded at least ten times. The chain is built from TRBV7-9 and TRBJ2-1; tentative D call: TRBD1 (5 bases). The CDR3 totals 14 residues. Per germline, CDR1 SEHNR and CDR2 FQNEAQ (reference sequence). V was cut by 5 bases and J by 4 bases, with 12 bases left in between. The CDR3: CASSTTTEYNEQFF. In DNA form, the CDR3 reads TGTGCCAGCAGCACTACGACAGAGTACAATGAGCAGTTCTTC.

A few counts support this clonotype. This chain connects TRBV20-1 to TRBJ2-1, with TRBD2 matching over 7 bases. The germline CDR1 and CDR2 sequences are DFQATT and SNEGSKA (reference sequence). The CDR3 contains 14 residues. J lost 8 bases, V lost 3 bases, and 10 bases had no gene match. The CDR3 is CSARERDYFDEQFF. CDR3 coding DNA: TGCAGTGCTAGGGAAAGGGACTATTTTGATGAGCAGTTCTTC.

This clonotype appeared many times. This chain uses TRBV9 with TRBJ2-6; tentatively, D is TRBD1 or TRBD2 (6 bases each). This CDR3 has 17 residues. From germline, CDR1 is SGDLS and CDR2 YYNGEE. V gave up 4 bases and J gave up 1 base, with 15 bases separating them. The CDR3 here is CASSPWQGTSGANVLTF. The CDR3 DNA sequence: TGTGCCAGCAGCCCCTGGCAGGGGACTTCTGGGGCCAACGTCCTGACTTTC.

The DNA for the CDR3 is TGTGCCACCAGCAACCCCGGGACAGACTACGAGCAGTACTTC. It yields the protein CATSNPGTDYEQYF. V usage is TRBV15 and J usage is TRBJ2-7, with TRBD1 identical over 7 bases. This CDR3 contains 14 residues. With 4 bases clipped from V and 3 bases from J, the junction kept 6 bases outside the gene matches. The germline gives CDR1 LNHNV, CDR2 YYDKDF (reference sequence).

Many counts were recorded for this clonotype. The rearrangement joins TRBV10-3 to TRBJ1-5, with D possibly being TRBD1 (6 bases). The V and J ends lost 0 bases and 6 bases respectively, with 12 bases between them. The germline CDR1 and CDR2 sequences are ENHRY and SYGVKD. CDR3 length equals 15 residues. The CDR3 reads CAISESWTVGQPQHF. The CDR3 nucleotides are TGTGCCATCAGTGAGTCTTGGACAGTCGGTCAGCCCCAGCATTTT.

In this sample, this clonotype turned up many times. The CDR3 spells CASSLGPGSQETQYF. CDR3 nucleotide sequence: TGTGCCAGCAGCTTAGGCCCGGGGAGCCAAGAGACCCAGTACTTC. J is TRBJ2-5 and V is TRBV7-9, with a tentative D call TRBD2 (5 bases). The length of the CDR3 is 15 residues. CDR1 SEHNR and CDR2 FQNEAQ come from the germline V gene (reference sequence). V was cut by 1 base and J by 1 base, with 10 bases left in between.

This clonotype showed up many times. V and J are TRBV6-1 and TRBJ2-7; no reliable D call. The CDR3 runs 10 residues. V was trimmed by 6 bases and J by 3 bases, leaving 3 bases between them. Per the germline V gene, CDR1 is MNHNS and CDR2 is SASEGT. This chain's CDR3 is CASRNYEQYF. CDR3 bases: TGTGCCAGCAGGAACTACGAGCAGTACTTC.

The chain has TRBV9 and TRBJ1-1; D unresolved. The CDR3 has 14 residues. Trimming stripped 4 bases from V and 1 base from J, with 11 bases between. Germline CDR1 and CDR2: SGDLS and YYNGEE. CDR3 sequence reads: CASSPWTGNTEAFF. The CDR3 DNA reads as TGTGCCAGCAGCCCGTGGACGGGGAACACTGAAGCTTTCTTT.

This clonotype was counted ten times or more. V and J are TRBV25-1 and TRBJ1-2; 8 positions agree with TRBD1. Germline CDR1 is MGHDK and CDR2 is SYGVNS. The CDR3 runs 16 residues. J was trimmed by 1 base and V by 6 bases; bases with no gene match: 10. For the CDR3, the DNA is TGTGCCAGCAGGGACCTCAGGGGGCGTTTTAACTATGGCTACACCTTC. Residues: CASRDLRGRFNYGYTF.

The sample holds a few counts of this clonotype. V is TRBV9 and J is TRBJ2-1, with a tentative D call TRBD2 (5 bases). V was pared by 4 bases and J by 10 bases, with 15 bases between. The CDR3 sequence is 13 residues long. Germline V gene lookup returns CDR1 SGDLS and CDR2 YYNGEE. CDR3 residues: CASSPPRTGEQFF. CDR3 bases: TGTGCCAGCAGCCCCCCCCGAACGGGGGAGCAGTTCTTC. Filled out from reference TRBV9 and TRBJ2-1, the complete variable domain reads DSGVTQTPKHLITATGQRVTLRCSPRSGDLSVYWYQQSLDQGLQFLIQYYNGEERAKGNILERFSAQQFPDLHSELNLSSLELGDSALYFCASSPPRTGEQFFGPGTRLTVL.

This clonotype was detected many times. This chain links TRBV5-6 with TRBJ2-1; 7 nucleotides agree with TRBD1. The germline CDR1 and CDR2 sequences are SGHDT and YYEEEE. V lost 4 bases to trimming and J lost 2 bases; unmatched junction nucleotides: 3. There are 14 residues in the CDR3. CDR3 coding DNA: TGTGCCAGCAGCACACAGGGGCCCTACAATGAGCAGTTCTTC. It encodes CASSTQGPYNEQFF.

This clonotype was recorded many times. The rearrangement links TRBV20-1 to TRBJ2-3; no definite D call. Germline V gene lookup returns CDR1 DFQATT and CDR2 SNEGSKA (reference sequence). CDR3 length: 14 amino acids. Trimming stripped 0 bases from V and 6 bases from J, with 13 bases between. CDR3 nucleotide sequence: TGCAGTGCTAGAGATAGGGCCCCTGAGGATACGCAGTATTTT. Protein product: CSARDRAPEDTQYF.

The CDR3 loop reads CASSPKGSYGRPYNEQFF. In nucleotides, the CDR3 is TGTGCCAGCAGCCCTAAGGGGAGTTATGGGAGGCCCTACAATGAGCAGTTCTTC. The rearrangement uses TRBV11-1 and TRBJ2-1; D is perhaps TRBD2 (6 bases). The CDR3 is 18 residues long. Germline values: CDR1 SGHAT, CDR2 FQDESV (reference sequence). V lost 5 bases and J 2 bases, leaving 22 bases between the germline ends.

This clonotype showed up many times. CDR3 in DNA: TGCAGCGTGGGGACAGCTAGTCAAGAGACCCAGTACTTC. Translation gives CSVGTASQETQYF. The chain employs TRBV29-1 and TRBJ2-5, with 7 bases aligning to TRBD1. Germline values: CDR1 SQVTM, CDR2 ANQGSEA. V lost 6 bases to trimming and J lost 2 bases; unmatched junction nucleotides: 6. This CDR3 is 13 amino acids long.

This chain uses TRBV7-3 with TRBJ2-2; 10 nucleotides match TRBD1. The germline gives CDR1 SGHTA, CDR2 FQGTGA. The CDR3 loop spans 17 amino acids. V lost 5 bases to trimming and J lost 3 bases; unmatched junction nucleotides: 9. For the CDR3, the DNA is TGTGCCAGCAGCCTACGGACAGGGGGGACCGACACCGGGGAGCTGTTTTTT. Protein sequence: CASSLRTGGTDTGELFF.

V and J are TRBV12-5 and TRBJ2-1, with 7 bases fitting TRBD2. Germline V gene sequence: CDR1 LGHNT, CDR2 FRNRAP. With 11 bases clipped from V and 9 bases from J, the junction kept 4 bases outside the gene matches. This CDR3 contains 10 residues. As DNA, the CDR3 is TGTGCTGGGGGGGAGAGTGAGCAGTTCTTC. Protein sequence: CAGGESEQFF.

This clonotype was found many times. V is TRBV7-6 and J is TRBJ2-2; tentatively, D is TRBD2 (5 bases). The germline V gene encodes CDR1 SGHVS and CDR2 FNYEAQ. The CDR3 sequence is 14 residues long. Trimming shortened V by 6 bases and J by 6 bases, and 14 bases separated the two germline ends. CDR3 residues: CASSLEAKAGELFF. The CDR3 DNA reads TGTGCCAGCAGTTTGGAGGCTAAGGCCGGGGAGCTGTTTTTT.

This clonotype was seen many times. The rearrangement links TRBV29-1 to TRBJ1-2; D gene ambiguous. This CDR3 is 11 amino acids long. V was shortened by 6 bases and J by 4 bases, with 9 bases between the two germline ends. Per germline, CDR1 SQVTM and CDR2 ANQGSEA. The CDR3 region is CSVRNIYGYTF. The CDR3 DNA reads TGCAGCGTCCGAAACATCTATGGCTACACCTTC.

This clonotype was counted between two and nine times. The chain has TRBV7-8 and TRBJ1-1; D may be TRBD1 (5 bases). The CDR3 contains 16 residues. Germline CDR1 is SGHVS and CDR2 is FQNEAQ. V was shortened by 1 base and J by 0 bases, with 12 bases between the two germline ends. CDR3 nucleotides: TGTGCCAGCAGCTTAGGGGGGGTAACTTTGAACACTGAAGCTTTCTTT. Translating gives CASSLGGVTLNTEAFF. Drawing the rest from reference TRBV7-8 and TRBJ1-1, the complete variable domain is GAGVSQSPRYKVAKRGQDVALRCDPISGHVSLFWYQQALGQGPEFLTYFQNEAQLDKSGLPSDRFFAERPEGSVSTLKIQRTQQEDSAVYLCASSLGGVTLNTEAFFGQGTRLTVV.

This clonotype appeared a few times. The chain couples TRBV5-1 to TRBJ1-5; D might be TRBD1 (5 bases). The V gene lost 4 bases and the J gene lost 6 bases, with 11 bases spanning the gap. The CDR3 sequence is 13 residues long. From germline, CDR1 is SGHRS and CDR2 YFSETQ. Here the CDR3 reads CASSGRVTQPQHF. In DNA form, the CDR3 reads TGCGCCAGCAGCGGCAGGGTTACTCAGCCCCAGCATTTT.

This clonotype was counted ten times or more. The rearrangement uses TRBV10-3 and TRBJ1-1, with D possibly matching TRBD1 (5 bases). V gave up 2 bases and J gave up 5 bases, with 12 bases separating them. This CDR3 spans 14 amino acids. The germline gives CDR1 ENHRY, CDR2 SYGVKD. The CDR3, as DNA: TGTGCCATCAGTGAGACCCCAGGGAAAACTGAAGCTTTCTTT. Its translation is CAISETPGKTEAFF.

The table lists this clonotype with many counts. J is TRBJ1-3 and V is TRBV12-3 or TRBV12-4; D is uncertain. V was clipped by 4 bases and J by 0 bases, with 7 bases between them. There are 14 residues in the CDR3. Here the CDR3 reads CASSSGNSGNTIYF. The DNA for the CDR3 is TGTGCCAGCAGTTCTGGGAACTCTGGAAACACCATATATTTT.

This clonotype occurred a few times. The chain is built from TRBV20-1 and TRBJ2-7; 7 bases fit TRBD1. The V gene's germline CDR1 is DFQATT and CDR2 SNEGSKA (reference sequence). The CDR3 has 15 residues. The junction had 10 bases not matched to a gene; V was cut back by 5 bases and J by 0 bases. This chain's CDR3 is CSAFRRDSYSYEQYF. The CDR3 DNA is TGCAGTGCTTTCCGCCGGGACAGCTACTCCTACGAGCAGTACTTC.